This T cell receptor (beta chain) is drawn from a study of cytomegalovirus exposure and HLA in healthy donors (dated by TCRdb to about 2017). Broadly, across the study: According to an earlier analysis of several hundred of the donors, roughly 180 million T cells yielded 100 million or so unique TCR beta sequences and around 300 Gb of sequence data. Approximately 310 gigabases of sequencing data and approximately 85 million unique TCR sequences were included in an early release covering over 600 HLA-typed donors. Of the 300 to 450 genotyped donors, around 81% fell in the genetic ancestry cluster associated with self-reported Caucasian donors. The study aimed to test whether cataloging public T cell receptors could reveal signatures of past pathogen exposure. The study profiled the T cell repertoires of approximately 700 subjects by immunosequencing and related them to cytomegalovirus serostatus. A separate validation cohort of roughly 130 different subjects was used in addition to the roughly 700-subject first cohort. To predict cytomegalovirus infection status, the study combined high-throughput TCR immunosequencing, statistical association of individual TCRs with disease status, and machine learning. A later analysis re-analyzed previously published TCR beta repertoires from 660 or so donors and added high-resolution HLA genotyping to study TCR occurrence patterns. Rather than using new phenotypic data, the later analysis identified candidate immune exposures from TCR beta sequences and from how often those sequences occurred across donors. In an earlier analysis of a few hundred of the donors, high-throughput TCR beta sequencing was used to judge whether each TCR beta V gene segment behaved as functional or pseudogenic. Alongside the repertoire data, information on donor age, sex, ethnicity and CMV serostatus was compiled. Genome-wide SNP genotypes for about three fifths of the roughly 670 donors were used in a later genetic analysis, which treated that subset as a discovery cohort. All discovery cohort repertoires had been generated on a single sequencing platform. Class I and class II HLA loci were covered by the typing at four-digit resolution. The number of donors typed differed by locus, with 629-630 for A, B, C, DRB1 and DQB1, about 500 for DQA1, approximately 580 for DPA1, and around 460 for DPB1. A handful of DR-DQ haplotypes were handled as single units for association and clustering because linkage in the cohort was strong. Among around 400 genotyped donors of the cohort, an average of roughly 240,000 unique TCR beta nucleotide sequences were sequenced per donor, roughly 20% of them non-productive. Overall study results and their limits: In a later analysis, TCR association rates were found to vary across HLA loci, with the most associated TCRs seen for DRB1 alleles and the fewest for HLA-C alleles. Correlated functional status among segregating V segments might be attributable to linkage disequilibrium, but an unknown experimental factor could not be ruled out. The cohort was sequenced for TCR beta chains only, and without alpha or paired-chain data the features that could be detected were limited. A further reported finding was that TCR beta sequences accurately predicted the HLA-A and HLA-B alleles for most subjects in the first cohort. The earlier analysis of 587 of the donors excluded approximately 15 rarely observed V segments, including chromosome 9 orphons, because counts were too low. The classifier was reported to diagnose cytomegalovirus status with high specificity and sensitivity in both the original and validation cohorts. Sequencing depth was assumed to be roughly uniform across donors in the presence/absence analyses, though that assumption may not hold. In a later analysis, several top co-occurrence clusters were reported to appear linked to parvovirus B19, influenza, CMV and Epstein-Barr virus. When HLA alleles, especially DR and DQ, strongly co-occurred, TCR associations were difficult to assign to individual alleles. The sequencing pipeline was judged likely to have produced a cluster of highly shared sequence variants as a technical artifact. Most TCR sequences were seen in very few donors, while some public TCRs were found in many individuals. In a later analysis, most CMV-associated TCR beta chains were found to appear HLA-restricted, with HLA associations seemingly driven largely by CMV exposure. The authors suggested that the approach could potentially be generalized to other disease states and immunological phenotypes. At a false discovery rate of 0.05, a later analysis linked around 15,000 TCR beta sequences to specific HLA alleles. A later genetic analysis reported fewer N-insertions in productive TCRs among donors in an Asian-associated ancestry cluster than the roughly 670-donor mean. In an earlier analysis of 587 of the donors, most TCR beta V segments appeared in productive rearrangements about 87% or about 30% of the time, broadly matching IMGT annotations. Immune exposure information for the cohort was limited to CMV serostatus. In a later analysis, HLA-associated TCR beta chains were found to be more clonally expanded and to have lower generation probabilities than equally common non-associated chains. The study listed 150 to 200 TCR beta chains as associated with cytomegalovirus. V-gene and J-gene trimming of TCR beta chains was associated with a missense DCLRE1C variant in a later genetic analysis, and the association was replicated in an independent cohort. Three of the identified cytomegalovirus-associated TCR beta chains were confirmed in vitro to be specific for cytomegalovirus antigens. Because HLA typing was unavailable for some donors at each locus, only the typed subset was used in association tests.

Libraries were built with the immunoSEQ multiplex PCR assay. The multiplex PCR relied on a mix of 60 forward primers for TCR Vbeta segments and 13 reverse primers for TCR Jbeta segments. Amplification of the CDR3 region of rearranged TCR beta genes was performed with a multiplex PCR assay on genomic DNA. On the Illumina HiSeq System, the amplified TCR beta libraries were sequenced as 87-base-pair reads. Per the original workflow: A later analysis tallied tens of millions of unique TCR beta chains across the 600 to 700 repertoires, and approximately 9.9 million of those chains were shared by two or more donors. Raw reads were error-corrected and collapsed into unique sequences with a nearest-neighbor algorithm that merged closely related sequences to remove PCR and sequencing errors. CDR3 sequences were aligned to IMGT reference sequences to assign V, D and J gene segments. Each retained sequence needed at least a six-nucleotide match to both a V gene segment and a J gene segment. Rearrangements were called productive when the CDR3 lacked stop codons and stayed in frame with V and J; all others were non-productive. CDR3 was defined by IMGT convention, running from the second conserved V-encoded cysteine to the conserved J-encoded phenylalanine. Sequences without an unambiguous match to a single V gene segment were excluded from the earlier analysis of 450 to 750 of the donors. An earlier analysis of 500 to 600 of the donors classified V segments as functional when productive rearrangements were above 56.7% and as segregating when the standard deviation between donors was above 5%. A statistical classification framework was developed to diagnose cytomegalovirus status using the catalog of TCR beta chain sequences. V and J gene assignment, in a later analysis, came from comparing TCR nucleotide sequences with IMGT/GENE-DB human TR gene sequences. Using the TCRdist pipeline, a later analysis assigned CDR3 sequences along with most-parsimonious VDJ recombination scenarios. In a later analysis, each TCR beta chain was defined by its CDR3 amino acid sequence together with its V-gene family, and reads without a unique V-gene family were excluded. In a later analysis, 450 to 600 highly shared, low-generation-probability nucleotide sequences were removed to address suspected cross-contamination and a sequencing artifact. For each public chain, a later analysis derived a clonal expansion index from normalized ranks of inferred template counts within each repertoire. In a later analysis, generation probabilities were computed using a VDJ recombination model fitted to out-of-frame rearrangements, and the results were checked against IGoR. Hypergeometric tests were used in a later analysis to score TCR-TCR, TCR-HLA and TCR-CMV co-occurrence, with a repertoire-size bias correction applied to the TCR pairs. False discovery rates were estimated in a later analysis by permuting HLA or CMV assignments 20 times. In a later analysis, co-occurring TCRs were grouped using DBSCAN, with TCRdist sequence similarity added in when clustering inside HLA-allele-positive subsets. Repertoires with fewer than 30,000 or more than 120,000 public chains were left out of co-occurrence clustering, as were several repertoires with anomalous nucleotide sharing. TCRdb re-hosts the immuneACCESS table, in-frame sequences only. Its copies lack some clones; in the studies checked, an unresolved V gene accounts for under half of them, and the cause for the rest is not known. The DNA was the basis for D and trimming; V, J and clone size are from that table. Within this sample are roughly 120,000 clones, with approximately 61% of them counted one time only. The leading ten clones occupy 1.5% to 2% of the sample.

This clone showed up just a few times. Its antigen is not yet known. One base away there is no much larger clone; base qualities are not given. The cohort was made up of about 670 healthy bone marrow donors. At the time of sampling, every cohort member was nominally healthy, though immune exposures that went unrecorded were likely present. The donor was CMV seropositive and was included in the group of 270 or so seropositive cohort members. A peripheral blood sample was collected from each donor, and TCR beta sequencing was performed on peripheral blood mononuclear cells. The Qiagen DNeasy Blood Extraction Kit was used to extract genomic DNA from the blood cell samples. The source material was PBMCs. The source is a young man in good health and CMV-seropositive.

The CDR3 has the sequence CASSNPLGLADTDTQYF. In nucleotide form, the sequence is TGTGCCAGCAGCAACCCTTTGGGACTAGCGGACACAGATACGCAGTATTTT. The rearranged chain carries TRBV28 and TRBJ2-3; the junction holds 11 bases that match TRBD2. CDR1 and CDR2 are drawn from the germline V gene: MDHEN, SYDVKM. Unmatched junction bases come to 10, with V trimmed by 6 bases and J by 2 bases. From the cysteine up to the phenylalanine, the CDR3 has a length of 17 residues. The entry retains the CDR3 DNA only, 51 bases that are in frame from base 1.